This T cell receptor (beta chain) was sequenced for a study of blood T cell repertoires in COVID-19. Study background: T cells, B-cell-depleted T cells, or PBMCs provided the cDNA or gDNA that served as material.

V lost 6 bases, J lost 4 bases, and 9 bases stayed unmatched. Germline CDR1 reads SQVTM; CDR2 reads ANQGSEA. The length of the CDR3 is 14 residues. Assay used: immunoSEQ multiplex PCR; TCRdb lists only in-frame clones, some missing. The sample holds roughly 100,000 clones; about 88% are singletons and the top ten take roughly 3.1%. The chain recombines TRBV29-1 with TRBJ1-3; 7 nucleotides line up with TRBD1. Source material: peripheral blood. The sequence was obtained from a man aged 50-60 years with active or convalescent COVID-19. For the CDR3, the DNA is TGCAGCGTGGACTCCACAGGGGACGGAAACACCATATATTTT. As protein: CSVDSTGDGNTIYF.